This entry describes one TCR beta chain. The data originate from a study of blood T cell repertoires in COVID-19. Study details: Samples representing acute and convalescent COVID-19 were sourced from the United States, Italy and Spain. T cells, B-cell-depleted T cells, or PBMCs supplied cDNA or gDNA.

Authors' methods: Amplification with reference gene primers provided the estimates of nucleated cell counts. Some clones are missing from TCRdb's copy, which holds only in-frame ones; the method was immunoSEQ multiplex PCR. The V and J calls and clone size are taken from that table; D and trimming were inferred from the DNA. This table holds some 350,000 clones, approximately 86% found once. The V and J ends lost 1 base and 5 bases, in that order; junction bases with no gene match: 2. Germline-derived CDR1 and CDR2 are LGHDT and YNNKEL (reference sequence). This CDR3 is built from 15 residues. The J gene is TRBJ2-4, the V gene TRBV3-1 (or the pseudogene TRBV3-2), with 10 bases matching TRBD2. Specimen: peripheral blood. This sequence originates from a human donor in a cohort sampled during active COVID-19. The CDR3, as DNA: TGTGCCAGCAGCCAAGTTGGACTAGCGGAAAACATTCAGTACTTC. Translating it yields CASSQVGLAENIQYF.